The sequence of this T cell receptor beta chain was determined in a study of Graves' ophthalmopathy and Graves' hyperthyroidism. For the study at large: Peripheral blood sampling preceded any treatment and occurred at initial diagnosis.

Amplification of TCR beta CDR3 regions used RNA transcripts. RT-PCR with HTBI primers came first, then second-round multiplex PCR. TCRdb processed the multiplex PCR reads anew with MiXCR; each CDR3 protein has one entry. Among around 600,000 distinct CDR3 sequences listed, just over 40% were seen once. CDR3 length equals 13 residues. Germline CDR1 is ENHRY and CDR2 is SYGVKD. The V and J ends lost 10 bases and 4 bases, in that order; junction bases with no gene match: 6. Material for sequencing was peripheral blood. The receptor was derived from an adult man with Graves' ophthalmopathy. The chain joins TRBV10-3 to TRBJ2-2; 7 positions agree with TRBD2. CDR3: CARASGTTGELFF. The DNA of the CDR3 is TGTGCCAGGGCTAGCGGAACCACCGGGGAGCTGTTTTTT.